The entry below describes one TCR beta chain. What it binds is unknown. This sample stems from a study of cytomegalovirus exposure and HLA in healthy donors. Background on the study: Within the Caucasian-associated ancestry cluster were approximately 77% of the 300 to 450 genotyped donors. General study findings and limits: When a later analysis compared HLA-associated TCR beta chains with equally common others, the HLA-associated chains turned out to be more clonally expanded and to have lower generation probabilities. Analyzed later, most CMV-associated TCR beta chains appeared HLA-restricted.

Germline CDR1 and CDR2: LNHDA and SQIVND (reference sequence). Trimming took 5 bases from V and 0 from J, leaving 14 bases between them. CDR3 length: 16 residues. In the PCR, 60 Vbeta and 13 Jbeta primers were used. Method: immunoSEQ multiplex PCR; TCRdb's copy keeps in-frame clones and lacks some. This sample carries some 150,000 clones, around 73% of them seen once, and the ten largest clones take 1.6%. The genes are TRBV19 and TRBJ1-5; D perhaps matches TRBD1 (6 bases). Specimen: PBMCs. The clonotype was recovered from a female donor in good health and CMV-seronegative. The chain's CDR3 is CASSELKGGSNQPQHF. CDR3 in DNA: TGTGCCAGTAGTGAACTGAAAGGGGGTAGCAATCAGCCCCAGCATTTT.